This T cell receptor (beta chain) appears in the sequencing data of a study of blood T cells in healthy people across ages (dated by TCRdb to the mid-2010s). For the wider study: Template switching captured roughly one uniquely barcoded TCR beta cDNA molecule per two T cells in model experiments. The donors were divided into four age groups: young (average around 16 years), middle-aged (approximately 39), aged (62) and long-lived (more than 75). To track age-related changes in TCR beta repertoire diversity, the study relied on deep sequencing normalized with unique cDNA molecular identifiers. The study analyzed two additional independent replicas of 1 million unique cDNA reads from the same blood draw for two donors, one aged 18 to 30 and one aged 80 or older. Study-wide conclusions, independent of this receptor: Estimates of total diversity from one million sequenced T cells were regarded as lower bounds and underestimates. There was a strong correlation between observed TCR beta diversity and the percentage of naive T cells measured by flow cytometry. Donor CMV infection status was unknown, potentially confounding age-related changes in expanded clonotypes. As age increased, observed TCR beta diversity per million T cells dropped in a roughly linear way, and a significant reduction was already evident by age 40. Conclusive comparison of naive and antigen-experienced compartments was prevented by the profiling of bulk unsorted PBMCs. Compared with the aged group, more naive CD4+ T cells, fewer expanded clones and increased TCR diversity were shown by the long-lived group, suggesting age selection.

The donors were some 39 Caucasian individuals from Russia, aged roughly 6 to 100 years, who were systemically healthy. Approximately 9.3 milliliters of peripheral blood were drawn from each donor into EDTA-treated Vacutainer tubes. Ficoll-Paque density-gradient centrifugation was used to isolate PBMCs, with at least 7 million per sample. Trizol reagent was used to extract total RNA from the PBMCs, yielding at least 5.5 micrograms per sample. The percentages of naive CD45RAhigh/CD27high T cells were determined by flow cytometry on a PBMC aliquot from every donor. CDR1 and CDR2 are drawn from the germline V gene (reference sequence): DFQATT, SNEGSKA. The CDR3, cysteine through phenylalanine, is 15 amino acids long. The sequence is cut down to CDR3 DNA, 45 bases in frame from base 1. Trimming removed 6 bases from V and 7 bases from J; the gene matches leave 10 bases unexplained. The library came from 5' RACE. The sample was run on an Illumina HiSeq 2500. A second 7 to 11 cycle PCR used a sample-barcoded 5' primer and a J-beta primer mix. Each TCR beta cDNA molecule received a unique molecular identifier from a template-switch 5' adaptor carrying 12 random nucleotides. Each sample yielded at least 2.5 million CDR3-containing paired-end reads. First-strand cDNA synthesis was performed from all RNA using the Mint cDNA synthesis kit, with priming by a TRBC-specific oligonucleotide. After uracil-DNA glycosylase treatment, a first 18-cycle PCR used universal primers M1SS and BC2_uni_R on all cDNA. Per the source publication's procedure: Each sample was normalized by randomly selecting 1 million high-quality reads, each carrying a distinct molecular identifier. Reads with shared molecular identifiers were discarded instead of being binned into consensus sequences. MiTCR, run with a Q25 quality threshold and the strictest error-elimination algorithm, handled CDR3 identification, clonotype clustering and error correction. Lower-bound total TCR beta diversity was estimated with a nonparametric unseen species model using Euler transformation. Using fastp at Q25 and MiXCR, TCRdb reprocessed the public reads and kept productive beta chains. Records with the same CDR3 protein are collapsed into one entry carrying the most frequent genes and DNA. Clone size and V and J calls follow TCRdb, not the original study. The sample includes some 1,000,000 distinct CDR3 sequences, with approximately 26% observed a single time. Approximately 0.79% of the sample lies in the top ten.

As regards this clonotype: Its antigen specificity is not known. Base qualities are not provided; no much larger clone lies one nucleotide away.

These data were also reused for a study on T cells of mothers and their children. The second study reports: Nine systemically healthy Caucasian individuals, comprising three mothers and their six children, were included as donors. cDNA synthesis consumed the entire amount of extracted RNA, loaded at about 1.5 ug RNA in each 15 ul reaction. Sample barcodes and 2-4 random nucleotides were added via the M1S primer in the second PCR. More than 9 million TCR beta CDR3 reads were obtained from each mother, and roughly 3 million reads were obtained from each child. Thymic selection similarly shapes TCR recombination output in related and unrelated pairs, with minor effect from inherited differences. Normalized repertoire overlap was always found to be slightly, but never significantly, higher in related mother-child pairs than in unrelated mother-child pairs. With a sensitivity of approximately 100 clones per million clonotypes, no persistent microchimeric T cell clones were detected. To look for features that set related mother-child pairs apart from unrelated individuals, the researchers ran deep NGS to compare the TCR beta repertoires of mothers and children. On average, the children were about 10 +/- 4 years old, while the mothers were around 40 +/- 4 years old. Libraries were sequenced on Illumina HiSeq 2000 with 100+100 nt paired-end reads after adapter ligation with NEBNext reagents. Mother and child libraries were prepared a month apart and sequenced in separate runs to prevent cross-contamination. Between about 500,000 and 2,300,000 distinct TCR beta clonotypes were identified per donor. Naive TCR beta clonotypes were estimated from low-frequency clonotypes matched to each donor's FACS-determined naive share, without sorting.

The chain links TRBV20-1 with TRBJ2-1, with 12 bases aligning to TRBD2. The TCR comes from a girl aged 2 to 9 in good health. The specimen was blood. The bases read TGCAGTGCACTAGCGGGAGGCACTCCTGGGAATGAGCAGTTCTTC. It translates as CSALAGGTPGNEQFF.